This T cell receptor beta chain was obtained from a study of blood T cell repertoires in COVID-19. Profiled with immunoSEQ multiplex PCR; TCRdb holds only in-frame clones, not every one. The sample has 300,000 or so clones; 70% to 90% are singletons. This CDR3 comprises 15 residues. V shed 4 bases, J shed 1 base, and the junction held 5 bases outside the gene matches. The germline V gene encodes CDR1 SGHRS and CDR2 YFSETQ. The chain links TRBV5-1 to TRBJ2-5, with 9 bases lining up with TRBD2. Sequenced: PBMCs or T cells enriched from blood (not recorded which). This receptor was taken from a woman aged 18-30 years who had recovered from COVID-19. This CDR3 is CASSTTSGPQETQYF. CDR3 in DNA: TGCGCCAGCAGCACGACTAGCGGCCCCCAAGAGACCCAGTACTTC.